What follows is one T cell receptor (beta chain) and its context. Its antigen is undetermined. This record belongs to a study of T cells in Graves' hyperthyroidism and ophthalmopathy. Researchers amplified the TCR beta CDR3 regions from RNA transcripts. The study used the HTBI primer set for a first-round RT-PCR of the TCR CDR3. One entry per CDR3 protein results from TCRdb running MiXCR on the multiplex PCR reads. The sample carries 250,000 to 350,000 distinct CDR3 sequences, about a sixth recorded once. Patients having uncontrolled infection, another autoimmune disease, pregnancy or lactation were not included. General study points: Most clonotypes expanded in thyroid above 0.001 were likewise present in blood.

The sequence was obtained from a woman aged 55-75 years with Graves' ophthalmopathy. Material: blood.

The CDR3 DNA follows: TGTGCCAGCAGGCGGACAGCTAATTCACCCCTCCACTTT. This translates into CASRRTANSPLHF. The chain uses TRBV7-8 and TRBJ1-6, with D perhaps matching TRBD1 (6 bases). CDR3 length equals 13 residues. V was clipped by 6 bases and J by 6 bases, with 9 bases between them. Germline CDR1 reads SGHVS; CDR2 reads FQNEAQ.